Presented here are 20 T cell receptor beta chains from one specimen sequenced in a study of T-cell reconstitution after alpha-beta-depleted transplantation in children. Researchers prepared the TCRbeta library using unique molecular identifiers, the study reports. Each CDR3 protein gets one entry after TCRdb re-called the PCR reads with MiXCR. The sample yields a few hundred thousand distinct CDR3 sequences, 25% to 30% seen once. Specimen: PBMCs, collected before TCRalphabeta/CD19-depleted stem cell transplant. All receptors come from a boy in the first two years of life with Wiskott-Aldrich syndrome, due to receive a stem cell transplant.

This clonotype was observed a few times. The chain couples TRBV24-1 to TRBJ2-3; D uncertain. V lost 3 bases and J 2 bases, leaving 5 bases between the germline ends. Germline V lookup: CDR1 KGHDR, CDR2 SFDVKD. This CDR3 has 13 residues. Here the CDR3 DNA reads TGTGCCACCAGTGATCCTCCCACAGATACGCAGTATTTT. Encoded protein: CATSDPPTDTQYF.

This chain connects TRBV10-3 to TRBJ2-2; D remains unclear. The CDR3 has 15 residues. Germline V CDR1 and CDR2: ENHRY, SYGVKD. The V end lost 3 bases, the J end lost 2 bases, and 10 bases lay between the germline ends. The CDR3 spells CAISEGLPNTGELFF. For the CDR3, the DNA is TGTGCCATCAGTGAAGGGCTACCAAACACCGGGGAGCTGTTTTTT.

This clonotype was found a few times. The gene calls are TRBV27 and TRBJ1-6; perhaps TRBD1 as D (5 bases). The CDR3 loop spans 14 amino acids. Trimming pared 1 base from V and 6 bases from J, leaving 7 bases between. Per the germline V gene, CDR1 is MNHEY and CDR2 is SMNVEV (reference sequence). The CDR3: CASSLYGGNSPLHF. The CDR3 nucleotides read TGTGCCAGCAGTTTATACGGGGGTAATTCACCCCTCCACTTT.

In its sample, this clonotype was seen a few times. CDR3 residues: CASSPGGTRHTEAFF. The CDR3 coding sequence is TGTGCCAGCAGCCCCGGTGGGACACGTCACACTGAAGCTTTCTTT. V usage is TRBV5-4 and J usage is TRBJ1-1; D might be TRBD1 (6 bases). Germline CDR1 SGHNT, CDR2 YYREEE (reference sequence). The CDR3 has 15 residues. The V end was cut by 4 bases, the J end by 3 bases, with 16 bases between.

This chain joins TRBV7-2 and TRBJ2-5; 9 nucleotides match TRBD1. In germline, CDR1 is SGHTA, CDR2 FQGNSA. The CDR3 spans 15 residues. Losses at the gene ends were 5 bases for V and 4 bases for J; bases not matched to a gene: 8. Here the CDR3 DNA reads TGTGCCAGCAGCATCCCGGGACAGGGATCAGAGACCCAGTACTTC. Its protein is CASSIPGQGSETQYF.

The CDR3: CASSSRATNEKLFF. In nucleotides, the CDR3 is TGCGCCAGCAGCTCCAGGGCAACTAATGAAAAACTGTTTTTT. V and J are TRBV5-1 and TRBJ1-4; possible D gene TRBD1, 5 bases. The CDR3 loop spans 14 amino acids. Trimming took 3 bases from V and 0 from J, leaving 6 bases between them. CDR1 and CDR2 from the germline V gene are SGHRS and YFSETQ.

This clonotype was recorded many times. CDR3 protein: CSAEGRARRTEAFF. The CDR3 DNA reads TGCAGTGCCGAGGGACGGGCGCGACGCACTGAAGCTTTCTTT. This sequence joins TRBV20-1 and TRBJ1-1; possibly TRBD1 for D (5 bases). The V gene's germline CDR1 is DFQATT and CDR2 SNEGSKA (reference sequence). The CDR3 spans 14 residues. Trimming left V 6 bases short and J 4 bases short, with 18 bases between.

The V and J genes are TRBV29-1 and TRBJ2-1; D is undetermined. Trimming pared 7 bases from V and 1 base from J, leaving 8 bases between. The germline V gene encodes CDR1 SQVTM and CDR2 ANQGSEA. The CDR3 length is 12 residues. The CDR3 DNA follows: TGCAGCGCCCTTCCGTCCTACAATGAGCAGTTCTTC. This gives the protein CSALPSYNEQFF.

The chain recombines TRBV29-1 with TRBJ2-6; D not certain. The CDR3 runs 13 residues. Germline values: CDR1 SQVTM, CDR2 ANQGSEA. V was pared by 6 bases and J by 2 bases, with 8 bases between. CDR3 nucleotide sequence: TGCAGCGTCATAACCCCTGGGGCCAACGTCCTGACTTTC. Protein sequence: CSVITPGANVLTF.

V is TRBV5-1 and J is TRBJ1-2, with D hard to call. Germline-derived CDR1 and CDR2 are SGHRS and YFSETQ. The CDR3 spans 16 residues. The V end lost 2 bases, the J end lost 2 bases, and 16 bases lay between the germline ends. The CDR3 nucleotides are TGCGCCAGCAGCTTTTTTGGGCGGGAAGTAAACTATGGCTACACCTTC. Translating it yields CASSFFGREVNYGYTF.

In DNA form, the CDR3 reads TGCGCCAGCAGCGGGGTACAGACCACCGGGGAGCTGTTTTTT. Its protein is CASSGVQTTGELFF. This chain connects TRBV5-1 to TRBJ2-2; D remains ambiguous. CDR1 and CDR2 from the germline V gene are SGHRS and YFSETQ. Between the trimmed V and J ends, which lost 4 bases and 4 bases, there was a span of 11 bases. The CDR3 runs to 14 residues.

This clonotype turned up a few times. This chain's CDR3 is CASSSTGTGDSEQYF. The CDR3 DNA sequence: TGTGCCAGCAGTTCAACGGGAACGGGGGACAGCGAGCAGTACTTC. The chain couples TRBV6-5 to TRBJ2-7, with D possibly matching TRBD1 (7 bases). V shed 4 bases and J shed 6 bases, with 19 bases lying between them. The CDR3 runs to 15 residues. The germline V gene encodes CDR1 MNHEY and CDR2 SVGAGI.

V is TRBV10-3 and J is TRBJ2-7; D is ambiguous. The CDR3 loop spans 13 amino acids. V shed 7 bases and J shed 1 base, with 11 bases lying between them. CDR1 is ENHRY and CDR2 is SYGVKD in the germline V gene. CDR3 amino acids: CAINNDPSYEQYF. DNA of the CDR3: TGTGCCATCAATAACGACCCGTCCTACGAGCAGTACTTC.

The chain combines TRBV5-1 with TRBJ2-3; D is unclear. The CDR3 consists of 14 residues. Germline CDR1 is SGHRS and CDR2 is YFSETQ. V was pared by 1 base and J by 2 bases, with 8 bases between. CDR3 region: CASSLLWNTDTQYF. The CDR3 coding sequence is TGCGCCAGCAGCTTGCTCTGGAACACAGATACGCAGTATTTT.

CDR3 sequence (DNA): TGCAGTGCTAGCCAGTTAGATGAGCAGTTCTTC. Protein sequence: CSASQLDEQFF. The J gene is TRBJ2-1, the V gene TRBV20-1; unclear D gene. Germline V lookup: CDR1 DFQATT, CDR2 SNEGSKA (reference sequence). CDR3 length: 11 amino acids. V lost 3 bases and J 8 bases, leaving 8 bases between the germline ends.

The chain recombines TRBV5-1 with TRBJ2-2; 9 bases agree with TRBD2. V lost 4 bases and J lost 10; bases outside the gene matches: 17. CDR3 length: 17 residues. Looked up from germline, CDR1 is SGHRS and CDR2 is YFSETQ. CDR3 loop: CASSISHLAGGPAELFF. CDR3 coding DNA: TGCGCCAGCAGCATCTCGCATCTCGCGGGAGGGCCCGCGGAGCTGTTTTTT.

This clonotype has more than one count but fewer than ten. J is TRBJ1-1 and V is TRBV5-5; 10 nucleotides match TRBD1. Trimming cost V 4 bases and J 5 bases; bases outside gene matches: 14. CDR1 is SGHKS and CDR2 is YYEKEE in the germline V gene (reference sequence). The CDR3 spans 17 residues. The CDR3 region has the DNA TGTGCCAGCAGCCCCCGGACAGGGGGGAACGGGGTTACTGAAGCTTTCTTT. This gives the protein CASSPRTGGNGVTEAFF.

This clonotype was seen at least ten times. The J gene is TRBJ2-7, the V gene TRBV5-1; 7 bases line up with TRBD1. The length of the CDR3 is 14 residues. Germline values: CDR1 SGHRS, CDR2 YFSETQ. With 3 bases clipped from V and 4 bases from J, the junction kept 7 bases outside the gene matches. CDR3 residues: CASSYTGAEYEQYF. The CDR3 DNA sequence: TGCGCCAGCAGCTATACAGGGGCAGAGTACGAGCAGTACTTC.

This clonotype was detected only a few times. The rearrangement joins TRBV6-2 or TRBV6-3 to TRBJ2-1; 7 bases are a match to TRBD1. Germline V gene data show CDR1 as MNHEY and CDR2 as SVGEGT. J lost 3 bases, V lost 5 bases, and 25 bases had no gene match. The CDR3 has 21 amino acids. CDR3 amino acids: CASSPGYTGTEKNDIYNEQFF. The CDR3 coding sequence is TGTGCCAGCAGTCCAGGGTACACCGGGACAGAAAAAAATGATATCTACAATGAGCAGTTCTTC.

V is TRBV5-5 and J is TRBJ2-5; maybe TRBD1 (6 bases). V lost 2 bases and J lost 4, with 15 bases in between. CDR3 length equals 15 residues. Per the germline V gene, CDR1 is SGHKS and CDR2 is YYEKEE (reference sequence). The CDR3 reads CASSFRWGRRETQYF. The DNA of the CDR3 is TGTGCCAGCAGCTTCAGGTGGGGGCGTCGAGAGACCCAGTACTTC.